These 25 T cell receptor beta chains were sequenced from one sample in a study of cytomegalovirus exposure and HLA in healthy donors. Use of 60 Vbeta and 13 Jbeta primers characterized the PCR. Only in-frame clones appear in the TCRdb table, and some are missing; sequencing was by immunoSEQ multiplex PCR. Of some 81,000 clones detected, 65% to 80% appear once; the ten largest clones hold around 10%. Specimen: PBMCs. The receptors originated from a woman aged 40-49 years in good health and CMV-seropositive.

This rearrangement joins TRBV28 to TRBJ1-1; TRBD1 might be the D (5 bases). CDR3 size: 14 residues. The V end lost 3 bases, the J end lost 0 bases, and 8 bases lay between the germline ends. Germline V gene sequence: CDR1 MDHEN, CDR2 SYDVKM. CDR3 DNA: TGTGCCAGCAGTTTTAGGACACTGAACACTGAAGCTTTCTTT. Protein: CASSFRTLNTEAFF.

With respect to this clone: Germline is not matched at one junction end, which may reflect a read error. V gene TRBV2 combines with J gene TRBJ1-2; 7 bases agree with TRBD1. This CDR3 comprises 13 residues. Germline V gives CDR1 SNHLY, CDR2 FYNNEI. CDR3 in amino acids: CASSEGGSSGYTF. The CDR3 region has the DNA TGTGCCAGTAGTGAAGGGGGCTCTAGTGGCTACACCTTC.

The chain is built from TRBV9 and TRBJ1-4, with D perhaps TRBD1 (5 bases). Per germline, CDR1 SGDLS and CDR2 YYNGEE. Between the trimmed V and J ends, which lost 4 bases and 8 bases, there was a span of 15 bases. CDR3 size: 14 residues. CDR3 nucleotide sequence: TGTGCCAGCAGCCTGAGGGGAGGGGCGGAAAAACTGTTTTTT. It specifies CASSLRGGAEKLFF.

The CDR3 spells CASRSGQIFPEAFF. In nucleotides, the CDR3 is TGTGCCAGCAGGTCAGGACAGATCTTTCCTGAAGCTTTCTTT. The chain employs TRBV11-3 and TRBJ1-1; a possible D gene is TRBD1 (6 bases). Germline V gives CDR1 SGHNT, CDR2 YENEEA. Trimming removed 6 bases at V and 6 bases at J, with 17 bases between. The CDR3 contains 14 residues. Full variable domain (missing parts from reference TRBV11-3 and TRBJ1-1): EAGVVQSPRYKIIEKKQPVAFWCNPISGHNTLYWYLQNLGQGPELLIRYENEEAVDDSQLPKDRFSAERLKGVDSTLKIQPAELGDSAVYLCASRSGQIFPEAFFGQGTRLTVV.

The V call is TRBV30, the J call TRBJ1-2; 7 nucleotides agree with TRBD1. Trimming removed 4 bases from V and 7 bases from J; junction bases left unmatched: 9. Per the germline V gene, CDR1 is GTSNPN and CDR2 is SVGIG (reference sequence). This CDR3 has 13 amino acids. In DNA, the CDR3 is TGTGCCTGGACGACAGGGAACTTGCGTGGCTACACCTTC. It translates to CAWTTGNLRGYTF. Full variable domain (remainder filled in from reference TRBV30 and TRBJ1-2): SQTIHQWPATLVQPVGSPLSLECTVEGTSNPNLYWYRQAAGRGLQLLFYSVGIGQISSEVPQNLSASRPQDRQFILSSKKLLLSDSGFYLCAWTTGNLRGYTFGSGTRLTVV.

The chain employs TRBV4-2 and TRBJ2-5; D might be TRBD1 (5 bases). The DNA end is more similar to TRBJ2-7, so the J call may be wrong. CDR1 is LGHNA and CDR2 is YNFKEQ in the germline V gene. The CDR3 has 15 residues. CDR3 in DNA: TGTGCCAGCAGCCAAGCATCAGGGAACTCCTACGAGCAGTACTTC. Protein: CASSQASGNSYEQYF.

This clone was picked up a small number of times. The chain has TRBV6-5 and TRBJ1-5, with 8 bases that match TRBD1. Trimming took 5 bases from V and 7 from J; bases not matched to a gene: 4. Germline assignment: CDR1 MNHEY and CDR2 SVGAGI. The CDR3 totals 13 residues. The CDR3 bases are TGTGCCAGCAGTCGACAGGGGCGACAGCCCCAGCATTTT. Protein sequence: CASSRQGRQPQHF.

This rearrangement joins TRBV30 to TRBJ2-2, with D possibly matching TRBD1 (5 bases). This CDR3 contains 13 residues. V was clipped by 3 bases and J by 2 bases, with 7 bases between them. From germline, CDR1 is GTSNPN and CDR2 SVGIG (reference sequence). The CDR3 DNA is TGTGCCTGGAGGGGGCCCAACACCGGGGAGCTGTTTTTT. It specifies CAWRGPNTGELFF. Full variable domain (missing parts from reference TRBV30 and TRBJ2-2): SQTIHQWPATLVQPVGSPLSLECTVEGTSNPNLYWYRQAAGRGLQLLFYSVGIGQISSEVPQNLSASRPQDRQFILSSKKLLLSDSGFYLCAWRGPNTGELFFGEGSRLTVL.

The CDR3 nucleotides are TGCGCCAGCAGCCCCGGACAGGGGGCTTACTACGAGCAGTACTTC. It encodes CASSPGQGAYYEQYF. The chain has TRBV5-1 and TRBJ2-7; 11 positions match TRBD1. From germline, CDR1 is SGHRS and CDR2 YFSETQ. There are 15 residues in the CDR3. The V segment lost 4 bases and the J segment 3 bases; nucleotides outside the gene matches: 6.

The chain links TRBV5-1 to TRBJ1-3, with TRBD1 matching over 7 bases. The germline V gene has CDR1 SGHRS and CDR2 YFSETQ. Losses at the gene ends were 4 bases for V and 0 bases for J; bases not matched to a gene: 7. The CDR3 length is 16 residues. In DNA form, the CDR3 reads TGCGCCAGCAGCGAACAGGGGCCCAACTCTGGAAACACCATATATTTT. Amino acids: CASSEQGPNSGNTIYF.

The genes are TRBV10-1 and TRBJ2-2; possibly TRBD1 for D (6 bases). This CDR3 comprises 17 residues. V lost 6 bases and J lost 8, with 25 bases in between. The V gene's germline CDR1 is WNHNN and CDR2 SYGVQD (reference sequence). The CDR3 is CASRHSRVDRIWGELFF. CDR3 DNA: TGCGCCAGCAGACATTCAAGAGTCGACAGGATTTGGGGGGAGCTGTTTTTT.

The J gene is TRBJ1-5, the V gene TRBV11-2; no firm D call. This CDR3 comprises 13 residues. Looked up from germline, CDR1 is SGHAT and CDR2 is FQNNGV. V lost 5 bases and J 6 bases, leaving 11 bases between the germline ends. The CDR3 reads CASSPHPGQPQHF. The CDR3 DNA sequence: TGTGCCAGCAGCCCGCACCCCGGTCAGCCCCAGCATTTT.

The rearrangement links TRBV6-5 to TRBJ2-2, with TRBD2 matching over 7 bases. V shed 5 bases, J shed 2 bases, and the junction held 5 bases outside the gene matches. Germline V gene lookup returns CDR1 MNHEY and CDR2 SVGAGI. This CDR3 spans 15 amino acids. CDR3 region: CASSPGTTNTGELFF. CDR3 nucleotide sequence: TGTGCCAGCAGTCCCGGGACTACTAACACCGGGGAGCTGTTTTTT.

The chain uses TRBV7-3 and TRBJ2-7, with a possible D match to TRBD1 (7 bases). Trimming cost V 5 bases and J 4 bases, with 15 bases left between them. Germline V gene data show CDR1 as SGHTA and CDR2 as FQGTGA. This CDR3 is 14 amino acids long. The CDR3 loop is CASSPGGGEYEQYF. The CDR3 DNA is TGTGCCAGCAGCCCAGGGGGAGGAGAGTACGAGCAGTACTTC.

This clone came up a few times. CDR3 protein: CASRNPTEQPQHF. The CDR3 nucleotides read TGTGCCAGCAGAAATCCGACGGAGCAGCCCCAGCATTTT. J is TRBJ1-5 and V is TRBV6-1; no clear D. CDR1 MNHNS and CDR2 SASEGT come from the germline V gene. The CDR3 extends over 13 amino acids. Trimming pared 6 bases from V and 7 bases from J, leaving 13 bases between.

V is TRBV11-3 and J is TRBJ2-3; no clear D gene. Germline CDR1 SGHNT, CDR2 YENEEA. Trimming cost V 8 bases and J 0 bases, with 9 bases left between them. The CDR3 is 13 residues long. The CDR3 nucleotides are TGTGCCAGCGCGCCTACCAGCACAGATACGCAGTATTTT. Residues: CASAPTSTDTQYF.

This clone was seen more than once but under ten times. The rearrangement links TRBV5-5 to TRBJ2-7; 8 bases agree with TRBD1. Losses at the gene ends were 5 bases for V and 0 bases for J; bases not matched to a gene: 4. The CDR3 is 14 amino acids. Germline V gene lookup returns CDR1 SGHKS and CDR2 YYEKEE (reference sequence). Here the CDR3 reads CASSTGTGSYEQYF. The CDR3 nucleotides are TGTGCCAGCAGTACCGGGACAGGCTCCTACGAGCAGTACTTC.

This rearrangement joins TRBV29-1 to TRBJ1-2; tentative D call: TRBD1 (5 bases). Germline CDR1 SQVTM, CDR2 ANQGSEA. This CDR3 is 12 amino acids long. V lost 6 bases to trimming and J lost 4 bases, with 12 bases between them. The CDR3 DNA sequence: TGCAGCGTCTTCGGACAAACCTATGGCTACACCTTC. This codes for CSVFGQTYGYTF.

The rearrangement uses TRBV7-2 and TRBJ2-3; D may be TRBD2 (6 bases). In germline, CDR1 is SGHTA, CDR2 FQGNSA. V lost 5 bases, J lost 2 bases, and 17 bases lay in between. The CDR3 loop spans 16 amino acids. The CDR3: CASSPGDSTYTDTQYF. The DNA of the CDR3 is TGTGCCAGCAGCCCGGGGGACTCCACATACACAGATACGCAGTATTTT.

In DNA form, the CDR3 reads TGTGCCAGCAGCTTAGATTACGGCAATGAGCAGTTCTTC. This codes for CASSLDYGNEQFF. The chain recombines TRBV7-2 with TRBJ2-1, with unresolved D. The CDR3 is 13 residues long. Germline loops: CDR1 SGHTA, CDR2 FQGNSA. V was shortened by 1 base and J by 6 bases, with 7 bases between the two germline ends.

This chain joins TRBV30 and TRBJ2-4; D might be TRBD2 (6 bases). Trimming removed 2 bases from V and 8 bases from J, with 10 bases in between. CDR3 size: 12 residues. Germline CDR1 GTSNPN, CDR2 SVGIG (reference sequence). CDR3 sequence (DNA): TGTGCCTGGAGTCTAAGGGAGGACATTCAGTACTTC. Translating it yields CAWSLREDIQYF.

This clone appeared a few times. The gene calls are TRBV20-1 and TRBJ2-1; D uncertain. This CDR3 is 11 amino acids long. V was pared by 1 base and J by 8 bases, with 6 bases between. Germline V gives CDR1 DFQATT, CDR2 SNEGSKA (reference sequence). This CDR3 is CSARARDEQFF. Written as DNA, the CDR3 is TGCAGTGCTAGAGCCCGAGATGAGCAGTTCTTC.

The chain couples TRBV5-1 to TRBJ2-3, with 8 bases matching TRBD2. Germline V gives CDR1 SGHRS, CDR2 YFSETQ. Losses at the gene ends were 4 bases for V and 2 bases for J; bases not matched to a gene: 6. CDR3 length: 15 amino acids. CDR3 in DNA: TGCGCCAGCAGCGCTGGGACTAGACCCACAGATACGCAGTATTTT. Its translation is CASSAGTRPTDTQYF.

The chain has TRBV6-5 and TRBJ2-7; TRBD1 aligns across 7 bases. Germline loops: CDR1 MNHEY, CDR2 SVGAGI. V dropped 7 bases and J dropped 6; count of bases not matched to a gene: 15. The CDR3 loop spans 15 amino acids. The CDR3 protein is CASTSQGISRGEQYF. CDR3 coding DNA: TGTGCCAGCACCTCACAGGGGATCAGTCGAGGCGAGCAGTACTTC.

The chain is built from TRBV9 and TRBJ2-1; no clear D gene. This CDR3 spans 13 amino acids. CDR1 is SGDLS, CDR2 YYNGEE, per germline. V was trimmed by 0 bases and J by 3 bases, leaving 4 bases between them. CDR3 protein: CASSVANYNEQFF. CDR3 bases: TGTGCCAGCAGCGTAGCTAACTACAATGAGCAGTTCTTC.